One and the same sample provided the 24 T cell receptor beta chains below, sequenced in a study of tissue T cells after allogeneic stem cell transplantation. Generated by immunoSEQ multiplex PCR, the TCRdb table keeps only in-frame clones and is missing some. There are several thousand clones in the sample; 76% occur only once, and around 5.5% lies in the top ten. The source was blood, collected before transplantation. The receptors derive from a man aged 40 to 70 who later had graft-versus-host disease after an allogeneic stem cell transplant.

CDR3 in amino acids: CASSPGLAGAAPPYF. In DNA form, the CDR3 reads TGTGCCAGCAGTCCGGGACTAGCGGGGGCCGCCCCTCCGTATTTT. The chain carries TRBV6-5 and TRBJ2-3; 14 positions agree with TRBD2. With 5 bases clipped from V and 14 bases from J, the junction kept 12 bases outside the gene matches. CDR1 is MNHEY and CDR2 is SVGAGI in the germline V gene. This CDR3 is built from 15 residues.

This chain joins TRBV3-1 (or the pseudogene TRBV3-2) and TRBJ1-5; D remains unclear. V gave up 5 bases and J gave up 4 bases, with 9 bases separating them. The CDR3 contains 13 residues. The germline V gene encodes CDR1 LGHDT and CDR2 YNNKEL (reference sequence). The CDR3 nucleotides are TGTGCCAGCAGCGAAGTAGGTAATCAGCCCCAGCATTTT. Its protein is CASSEVGNQPQHF.

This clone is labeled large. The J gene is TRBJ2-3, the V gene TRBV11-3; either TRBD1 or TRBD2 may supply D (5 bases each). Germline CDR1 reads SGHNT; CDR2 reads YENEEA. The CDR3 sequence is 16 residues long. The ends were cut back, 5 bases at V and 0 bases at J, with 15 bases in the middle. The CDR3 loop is CASSPRGGFSTDTQYF. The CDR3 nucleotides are TGTGCCAGCAGCCCGAGGGGCGGTTTTAGCACAGATACGCAGTATTTT.

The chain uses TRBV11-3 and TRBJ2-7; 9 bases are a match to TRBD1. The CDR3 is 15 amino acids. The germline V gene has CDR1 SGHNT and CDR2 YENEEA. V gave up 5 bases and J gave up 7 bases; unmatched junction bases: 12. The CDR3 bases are TGTGCCAGCAGCCGGCCGCGGGACAGGGTTTGGGAGCAGTACTTC. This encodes CASSRPRDRVWEQYF.

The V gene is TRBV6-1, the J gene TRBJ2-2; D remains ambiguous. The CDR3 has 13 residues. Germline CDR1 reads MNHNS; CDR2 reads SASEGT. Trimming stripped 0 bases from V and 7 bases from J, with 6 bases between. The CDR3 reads CASSEALIGELFF. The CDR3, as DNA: TGTGCCAGCAGTGAAGCGCTTATCGGGGAGCTGTTTTTT.

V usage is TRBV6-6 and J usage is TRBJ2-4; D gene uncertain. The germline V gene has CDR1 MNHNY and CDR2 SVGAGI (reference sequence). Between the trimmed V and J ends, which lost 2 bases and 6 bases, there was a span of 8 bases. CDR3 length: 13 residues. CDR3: CASSYVTLNIQYF. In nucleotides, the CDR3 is TGTGCCAGCAGTTACGTCACTCTAAACATTCAGTACTTC.

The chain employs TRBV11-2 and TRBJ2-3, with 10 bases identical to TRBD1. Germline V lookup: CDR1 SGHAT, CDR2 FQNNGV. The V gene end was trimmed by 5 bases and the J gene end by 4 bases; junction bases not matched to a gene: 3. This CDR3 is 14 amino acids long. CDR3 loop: CASSLGTGADTQYF. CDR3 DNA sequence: TGTGCCAGCAGCCTCGGGACAGGGGCAGATACGCAGTATTTT.

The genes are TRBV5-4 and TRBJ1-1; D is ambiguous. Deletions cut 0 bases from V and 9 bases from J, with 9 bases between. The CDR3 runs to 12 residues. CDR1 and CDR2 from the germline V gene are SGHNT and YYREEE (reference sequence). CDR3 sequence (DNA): TGTGCCAGCAGCTTGGATTCGGACCAAGCTTTCTTT. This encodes CASSLDSDQAFF.

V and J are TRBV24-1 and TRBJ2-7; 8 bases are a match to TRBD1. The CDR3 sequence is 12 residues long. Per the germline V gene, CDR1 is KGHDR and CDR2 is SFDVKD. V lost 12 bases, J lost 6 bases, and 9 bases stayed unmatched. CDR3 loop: CAASTGVGEQYF. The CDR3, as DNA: TGTGCCGCCTCGACAGGGGTCGGCGAGCAGTACTTC.

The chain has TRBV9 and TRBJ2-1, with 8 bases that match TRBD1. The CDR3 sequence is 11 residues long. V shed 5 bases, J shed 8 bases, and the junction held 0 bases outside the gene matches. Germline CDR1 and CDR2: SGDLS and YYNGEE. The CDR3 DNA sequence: TGTGCCAGCAGGGACAGGGATGAGCAGTTCTTC. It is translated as CASRDRDEQFF.

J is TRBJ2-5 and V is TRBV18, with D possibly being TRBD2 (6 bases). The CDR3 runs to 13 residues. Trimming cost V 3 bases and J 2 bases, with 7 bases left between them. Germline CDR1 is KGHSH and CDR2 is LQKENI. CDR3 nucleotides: TGTGCCAGCTCACCCGGGGGACAAGAGACCCAGTACTTC. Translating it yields CASSPGGQETQYF.

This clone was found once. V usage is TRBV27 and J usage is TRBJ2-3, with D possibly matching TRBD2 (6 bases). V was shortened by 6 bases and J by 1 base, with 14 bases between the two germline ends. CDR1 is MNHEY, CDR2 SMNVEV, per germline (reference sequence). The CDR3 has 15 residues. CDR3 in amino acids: CASRAGYVGTDTQYF. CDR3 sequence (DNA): TGTGCCAGCAGGGCGGGATATGTGGGCACAGATACGCAGTATTTT.

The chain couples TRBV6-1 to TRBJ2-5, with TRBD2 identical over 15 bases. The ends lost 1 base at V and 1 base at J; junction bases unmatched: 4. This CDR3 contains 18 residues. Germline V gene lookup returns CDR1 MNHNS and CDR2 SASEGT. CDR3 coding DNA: TGTGCCAGCAGTGAAGGGACTAGCGGGGGGGGACTCCAAGAGACCCAGTACTTC. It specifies CASSEGTSGGGLQETQYF.

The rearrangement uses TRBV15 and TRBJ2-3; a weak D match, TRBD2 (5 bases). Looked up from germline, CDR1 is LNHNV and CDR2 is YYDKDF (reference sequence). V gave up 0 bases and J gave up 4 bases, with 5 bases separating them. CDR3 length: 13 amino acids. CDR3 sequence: CATSRDSADTQYF. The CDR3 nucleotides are TGTGCCACCAGCAGAGATAGCGCAGATACGCAGTATTTT.

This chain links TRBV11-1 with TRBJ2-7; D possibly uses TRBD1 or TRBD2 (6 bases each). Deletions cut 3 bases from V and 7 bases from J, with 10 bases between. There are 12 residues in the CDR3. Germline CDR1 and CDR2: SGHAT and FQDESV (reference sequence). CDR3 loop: CASSLGGWEQYF. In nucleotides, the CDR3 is TGTGCCAGCAGCTTGGGGGGCTGGGAGCAGTACTTC.

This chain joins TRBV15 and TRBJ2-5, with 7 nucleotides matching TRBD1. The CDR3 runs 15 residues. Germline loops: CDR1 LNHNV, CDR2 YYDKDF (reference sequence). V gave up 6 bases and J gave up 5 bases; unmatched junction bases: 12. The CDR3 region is CATRNAGGGQETQYF. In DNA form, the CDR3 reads TGTGCCACCAGGAATGCAGGGGGTGGACAGGAGACCCAGTACTTC. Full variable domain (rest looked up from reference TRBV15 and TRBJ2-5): DAMVIQNPRYQVTQFGKPVTLSCSQTLNHNVMYWYQQKSSQAPKLLFHYYDKDFNNEADTPDNFQSRRPNTSFCFLDIRSPGLGDTAMYLCATRNAGGGQETQYFGPGTRLLVL.

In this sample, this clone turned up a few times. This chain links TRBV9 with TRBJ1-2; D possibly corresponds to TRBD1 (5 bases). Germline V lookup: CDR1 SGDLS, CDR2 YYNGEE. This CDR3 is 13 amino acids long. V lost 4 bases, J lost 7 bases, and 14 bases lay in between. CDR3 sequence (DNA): TGTGCCAGCAGCCACCGGGATGACAGTGGCTACACCTTC. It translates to CASSHRDDSGYTF. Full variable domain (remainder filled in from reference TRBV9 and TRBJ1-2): DSGVTQTPKHLITATGQRVTLRCSPRSGDLSVYWYQQSLDQGLQFLIQYYNGEERAKGNILERFSAQQFPDLHSELNLSSLELGDSALYFCASSHRDDSGYTFGSGTRLTVV.

CDR3 amino acids: CASSQFGGKQETQYF. The CDR3 coding sequence is TGTGCCAGCAGCCAATTTGGCGGAAAACAAGAGACCCAGTACTTC. The rearrangement uses TRBV3-1 (or the pseudogene TRBV3-2) and TRBJ2-5; no clear D. CDR1 and CDR2 (germline): LGHDT, YNNKEL (reference sequence). Trimming cost V 2 bases and J 2 bases, with 12 bases left between them. The CDR3 loop spans 15 amino acids.

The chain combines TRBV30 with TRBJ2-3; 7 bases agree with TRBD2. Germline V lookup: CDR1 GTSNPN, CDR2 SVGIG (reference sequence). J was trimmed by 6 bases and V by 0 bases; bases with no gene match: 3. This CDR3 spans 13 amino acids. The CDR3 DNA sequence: TGTGCCTGGAGTGTCAGGGAGGGGGATACGCAGTATTTT. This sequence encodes CAWSVREGDTQYF.

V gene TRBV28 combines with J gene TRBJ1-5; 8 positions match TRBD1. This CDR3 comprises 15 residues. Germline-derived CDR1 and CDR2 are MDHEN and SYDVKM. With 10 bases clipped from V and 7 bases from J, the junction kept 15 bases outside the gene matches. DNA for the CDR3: TGTGCCACCAGCGGACCAACAGGGGGATACCAGCCCCAGCATTTT. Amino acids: CATSGPTGGYQPQHF.

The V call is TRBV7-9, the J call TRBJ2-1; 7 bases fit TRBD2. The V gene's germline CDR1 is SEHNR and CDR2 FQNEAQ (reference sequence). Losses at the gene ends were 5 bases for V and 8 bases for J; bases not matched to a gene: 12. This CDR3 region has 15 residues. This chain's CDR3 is CASSPPGLVVDEQFF. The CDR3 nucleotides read TGTGCCAGCAGCCCCCCCGGACTAGTCGTCGATGAGCAGTTCTTC. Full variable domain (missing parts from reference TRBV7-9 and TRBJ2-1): DTGVSQNPRHKITKRGQNVTFRCDPISEHNRLYWYRQTLGQGPEFLTYFQNEAQLEKSRLLSDRFSAERPKGSFSTLEIQRTEQGDSAMYLCASSPPGLVVDEQFFGPGTRLTVL.

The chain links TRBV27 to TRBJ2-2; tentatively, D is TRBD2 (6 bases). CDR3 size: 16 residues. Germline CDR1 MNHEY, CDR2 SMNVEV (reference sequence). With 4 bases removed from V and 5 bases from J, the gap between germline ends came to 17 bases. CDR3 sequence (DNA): TGTGCCAGCAGTTCCTGGCCAGCGGGTAGGACCGGGGAGCTGTTTTTT. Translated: CASSSWPAGRTGELFF.

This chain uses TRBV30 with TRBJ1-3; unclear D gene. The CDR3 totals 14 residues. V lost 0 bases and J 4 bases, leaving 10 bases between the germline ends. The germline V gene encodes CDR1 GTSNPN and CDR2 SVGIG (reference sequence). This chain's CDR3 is CAWSVERQGNTIYF. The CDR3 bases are TGTGCCTGGAGTGTAGAGAGACAAGGAAACACCATATATTTT.

DNA for the CDR3: TGTGCCAGCAGCTCTATCAACATGCACAGGGGGCGCGGCTCTGAAGCTTTCTTT. It specifies CASSSINMHRGRGSEAFF. The chain joins TRBV7-3 to TRBJ1-1; 9 positions match TRBD1. Trimming at V came to 4 bases and at J to 6 bases, leaving 18 bases not matched to a gene. Germline values: CDR1 SGHTA, CDR2 FQGTGA. CDR3 length: 18 residues. The whole variable domain, remainder taken from reference TRBV7-3 and TRBJ1-1, is GAGVSQTPSNKVTEKGKYVELRCDPISGHTALYWYRQSLGQGPEFLIYFQGTGAADDSGLPNDRFFAVRPEGSVSTLKIQRTERGDSAVYLCASSSINMHRGRGSEAFFGQGTRLTVV.